Listed below are T cell receptor beta chains from one sample, sequenced in a study of regulatory T cells in long-lasting Graves disease. TCRdb redid the calling of the multiplex PCR reads with MiXCR, one entry per CDR3 protein. This table holds a few hundred thousand distinct CDR3 sequences, around 20% found once. The specimen comprised peripheral blood mononuclear cells (PBMCs), sampled when the disease was refractory, from a patient treated with antithyroid drugs. The receptors come from a female donor with Graves disease. The CDR3 runs from the conserved cysteine through the conserved F or W. A D gene is named only where the DNA matches it firmly. A row's size may be missing; if present it is once, few, many or a size class.

CDR3 protein: CSASRVTPGANVLTF
CDR3 DNA: TGCAGTGCTAGCAGAGTGACACCTGGGGCCAACGTCCTGACTTTC
D gene: NA
clone size: few
V gene: TRBV20-1
J gene: TRBJ2-6

CDR3 protein: CASSGEGGETQYF
CDR3 DNA: TGTGCCAGCAGTGGAGAGGGGGGGGAGACCCAGTACTTC
D gene: NA
clone size: NA
V gene: TRBV25-1
J gene: TRBJ2-5

CDR3 protein: CAWRASGRVLDTQYF
CDR3 DNA: TGTGCCTGGAGGGCTAGCGGGAGGGTATTAGATACGCAGTATTTT
D gene: TRBD2
clone size: NA
V gene: TRBV30
J gene: TRBJ2-3

CDR3 protein: CASSLGGNRGVGYTF
CDR3 DNA: TGCGCCAGCAGCTTGGGCGGCAACCGGGGCGTTGGCTACACCTTC
D gene: NA
clone size: NA
V gene: TRBV5-1
J gene: TRBJ1-2

CDR3 protein: CASSQLTGERNEQYF
CDR3 DNA: TGTGCCAGCAGCCAGCTAACCGGGGAGAGGAACGAGCAGTACTTC
D gene: NA
clone size: NA
V gene: TRBV5-6
J gene: TRBJ2-7

CDR3 protein: CSARGFRGANTEAFF
CDR3 DNA: TGCAGTGCTAGGGGTTTTAGGGGCGCGAACACTGAAGCTTTCTTT
D gene: NA
clone size: many
V gene: TRBV20-1
J gene: TRBJ1-1

CDR3 protein: CASGSGTSFIETQYF
CDR3 DNA: TGTGCCAGCGGGTCCGGGACTAGTTTCATCGAGACCCAGTACTTC
D gene: TRBD2
clone size: NA
V gene: TRBV14
J gene: TRBJ2-5

CDR3 protein: CASSQRTYYEQYF
CDR3 DNA: TGTGCCAGCAGCCAACGGACTTACTACGAGCAGTACTTC
D gene: NA
clone size: few
V gene: TRBV3-1
J gene: TRBJ2-7

CDR3 protein: CASSPPGHPRDSPLHF
CDR3 DNA: TGTGCCAGCAGTCCCCCGGGACACCCCCGGGATTCACCCCTCCACTTT
D gene: NA
clone size: many
V gene: TRBV28
J gene: TRBJ1-6

CDR3 protein: CASSPDRGSPLHF
CDR3 DNA: TGTGCCAGCAGTCCGGACAGGGGGTCACCCCTCCACTTT
D gene: TRBD1
clone size: many
V gene: TRBV2
J gene: TRBJ1-6

CDR3 protein: CASRETGTYEQYF
CDR3 DNA: TGTGCCAGCAGAGAGACAGGGACCTACGAGCAGTACTTC
D gene: TRBD1
clone size: many
V gene: TRBV2
J gene: TRBJ2-7

CDR3 protein: CASSMDIRGEQYF
CDR3 DNA: TGTGCCAGTAGTATGGATATCCGGGGCGAGCAGTACTTC
D gene: NA
clone size: few
V gene: TRBV19
J gene: TRBJ2-7

CDR3 protein: CANSPGTAYEQYF
CDR3 DNA: TGTGCCAACAGCCCTGGGACAGCCTACGAGCAGTACTTC
D gene: TRBD1
clone size: NA
V gene: TRBV5-5
J gene: TRBJ2-7

CDR3 protein: CASKSNTGELFF
CDR3 DNA: TGTGCCAGTAAATCGAACACCGGGGAGCTGTTTTTT
D gene: NA
clone size: NA
V gene: TRBV12-3/TRBV12-4
J gene: TRBJ2-2

CDR3 protein: CSARGSRGMETQYF
CDR3 DNA: TGCAGTGCTAGAGGGTCTCGGGGGATGGAGACCCAGTACTTC
D gene: NA
clone size: NA
V gene: TRBV20-1
J gene: TRBJ2-5

CDR3 protein: CASSGDYGDTQYF
CDR3 DNA: TGTGCCAGCAGTGGAGACTATGGAGATACGCAGTATTTT
D gene: NA
clone size: few
V gene: TRBV2
J gene: TRBJ2-3

CDR3 protein: CASSLELGGTYGYTF
CDR3 DNA: TGTGCCAGCAGCTTGGAACTTGGCGGGACCTATGGCTACACCTTC
D gene: NA
clone size: many
V gene: TRBV7-9
J gene: TRBJ1-2

CDR3 protein: CASSLASDEAFF
CDR3 DNA: TGTGCCAGCAGCTTAGCGTCAGATGAAGCTTTCTTT
D gene: NA
clone size: NA
V gene: TRBV7-9
J gene: TRBJ1-1

CDR3 protein: CASSFGEGTGELFF
CDR3 DNA: TGTGCCAGCTCTTTCGGAGAGGGAACCGGGGAGCTGTTTTTT
D gene: NA
clone size: NA
V gene: TRBV18
J gene: TRBJ2-2

CDR3 protein: CASSRRGQYQETQYF
CDR3 DNA: TGTGCCAGCTCACGCCGCGGGCAGTACCAAGAGACCCAGTACTTC
D gene: NA
clone size: NA
V gene: TRBV18
J gene: TRBJ2-5

CDR3 protein: CAWSVTAGGQPQHF
CDR3 DNA: TGTGCCTGGAGTGTAACCGCGGGGGGCCAGCCCCAGCATTTT
D gene: NA
clone size: NA
V gene: TRBV30
J gene: TRBJ1-5

CDR3 protein: CASSPDPLTEAFF
CDR3 DNA: TGTGCCAGCTCACCCGATCCTTTGACTGAAGCTTTCTTT
D gene: NA
clone size: few
V gene: TRBV18
J gene: TRBJ1-1

CDR3 protein: CASGMTVNTGELFF
CDR3 DNA: TGCGCCAGCGGAATGACGGTGAACACCGGGGAGCTGTTTTTT
D gene: NA
clone size: NA
V gene: TRBV5-1
J gene: TRBJ2-2

CDR3 protein: CASRQSGTGGSREQYF
CDR3 DNA: TGTGCCAGCAGGCAATCCGGGACAGGGGGTTCGAGGGAGCAGTACTTC
D gene: TRBD1
clone size: NA
V gene: TRBV6-1
J gene: TRBJ2-7

CDR3 protein: CAIQDRASPLHF
CDR3 DNA: TGTGCCATCCAGGACAGGGCTTCACCCCTCCACTTT
D gene: TRBD1
clone size: NA
V gene: TRBV10-3
J gene: TRBJ1-6

CDR3 protein: CASSQEIGGRVGAAQYF
CDR3 DNA: TGCGCCAGCAGCCAAGAGATCGGCGGGAGGGTTGGGGCGGCCCAGTACTTC
D gene: TRBD2
clone size: NA
V gene: TRBV4-1
J gene: TRBJ2-5

CDR3 protein: CASSDTTGGYGYTF
CDR3 DNA: TGTGCCAGCAGTGATACGACAGGGGGCTATGGCTACACCTTC
D gene: TRBD1
clone size: NA
V gene: TRBV6-1
J gene: TRBJ1-2

CDR3 protein: CASRVWLAEAFF
CDR3 DNA: TGTGCCAGCAGAGTATGGCTGGCTGAAGCTTTCTTT
D gene: NA
clone size: NA
V gene: TRBV7-2
J gene: TRBJ1-1

CDR3 protein: CASNFRGQGLNTEAFF
CDR3 DNA: TGTGCCAGTAATTTCCGGGGACAGGGATTGAACACTGAAGCTTTCTTT
D gene: TRBD1
clone size: few
V gene: TRBV19
J gene: TRBJ1-1

CDR3 protein: CASSLRGSNYGYTF
CDR3 DNA: TGTGCCAGCTCGTTGAGGGGATCTAACTATGGCTACACCTTC
D gene: NA
clone size: NA
V gene: TRBV7-9
J gene: TRBJ1-2

CDR3 protein: CASSPVTGGADQPQHF
CDR3 DNA: TGTGCCAGCAGTCCGGTGACAGGAGGTGCTGATCAGCCCCAGCATTTT
D gene: NA
clone size: many
V gene: TRBV28
J gene: TRBJ1-5

CDR3 protein: CATSRGPSGSFNEQFF
CDR3 DNA: TGTGCCACCAGCAGAGGACCCAGCGGATCTTTCAATGAGCAGTTCTTC
D gene: NA
clone size: NA
V gene: TRBV15
J gene: TRBJ2-1

CDR3 protein: CASSPTRQGAREKLFF
CDR3 DNA: TGTGCCAGCAGCCCTACCCGACAGGGGGCAAGAGAAAAACTGTTTTTT
D gene: TRBD1
clone size: NA
V gene: TRBV27
J gene: TRBJ1-4

CDR3 protein: CASSLGPVATQYF
CDR3 DNA: TGTGCCAGCAGTCTCGGGCCCGTCGCGACCCAGTACTTC
D gene: NA
clone size: many
V gene: TRBV28
J gene: TRBJ2-5

CDR3 protein: CASSYPGTETQYF
CDR3 DNA: TGTGCCAGCAGTTACCCTGGAACCGAGACCCAGTACTTC
D gene: NA
clone size: NA
V gene: TRBV6-2/TRBV6-3
J gene: TRBJ2-5

CDR3 protein: CASKGWETQYF
CDR3 DNA: TGTGCCAGCAAAGGGTGGGAGACCCAGTACTTC
D gene: NA
clone size: NA
V gene: TRBV2
J gene: TRBJ2-5

CDR3 protein: CASSLLASRPYF
CDR3 DNA: TGTGCCAGCAGCTTGCTAGCTTCCCGGCCGTACTTC
D gene: NA
clone size: NA
V gene: TRBV7-2
J gene: TRBJ2-5